One and the same sample provided the 26 T cell receptor beta chains below, sequenced in a study of blood T cells in healthy people across ages. PCR was performed a second time for about 6 to 11 cycles using a sample-barcoded 5' primer and a J-beta primer mix. A single record per CDR3 protein comes from TCRdb applying MiXCR to the 5' RACE reads. This sample has some 800,000 distinct CDR3 sequences; under 55% occur once, and the top ten carry about 19%. Sequenced input: blood. All receptors derive from a man aged 60-69 years in good health.

This clonotype showed up just a few times. This chain joins TRBV28 and TRBJ2-6; no definite D call. Trimming left V 4 bases short and J 3 bases short, with 16 bases between. The CDR3 length is 17 residues. The germline V gene encodes CDR1 MDHEN and CDR2 SYDVKM. The CDR3 reads CASSSVGLNFGANVLTF. In nucleotides, the CDR3 is TGTGCCAGCAGTTCGGTTGGGCTCAATTTTGGGGCCAACGTCCTGACTTTC.

This chain links TRBV27 with TRBJ2-7; 7 positions match TRBD1. CDR3 length equals 15 residues. Germline V gene data show CDR1 as MNHEY and CDR2 as SMNVEV (reference sequence). The V and J ends lost 6 bases and 2 bases, in that order; junction bases with no gene match: 10. CDR3 sequence reads: CASRRSTGQTYEQYF. DNA of the CDR3: TGTGCCAGCAGAAGATCCACGGGACAGACCTACGAGCAGTACTTC.

This clonotype was counted only a few times. The gene calls are TRBV6-6 and TRBJ1-1; 10 bases match TRBD1. The junction had 7 bases not matched to a gene; V was cut back by 3 bases and J by 6 bases. Germline CDR1 reads MNHNY; CDR2 reads SVGAGI (reference sequence). This CDR3 spans 15 amino acids. The CDR3 protein is CASSYSPGQGSEAFF. The CDR3 DNA is TGTGCCAGCAGTTATTCACCGGGACAGGGGTCTGAAGCTTTCTTT.

The CDR3 loop reads CASSLGLAAGELFF. The DNA of the CDR3 is TGTGCCAGCAGCTTGGGACTAGCAGCCGGGGAGCTGTTTTTT. The V and J genes are TRBV7-6 and TRBJ2-2, with TRBD2 matching over 9 bases. CDR1 SGHVS and CDR2 FNYEAQ come from the germline V gene. CDR3 length: 14 amino acids. Losses at the gene ends were 3 bases for V and 6 bases for J; bases not matched to a gene: 2.

The chain is built from TRBV5-1 and TRBJ1-1; D gene uncertain. The germline V and J ends were trimmed by 4 bases and 0 bases, with 10 bases remaining between them. This CDR3 contains 14 residues. Looked up from germline, CDR1 is SGHRS and CDR2 is YFSETQ. CDR3 in DNA: TGCGCCAGCAGCCCCTCGACGGTGAACACTGAAGCTTTCTTT. This sequence encodes CASSPSTVNTEAFF. Full variable domain (outside the CDR3, taken from reference TRBV5-1 and TRBJ1-1): KAGVTQTPRYLIKTRGQQVTLSCSPISGHRSVSWYQQTPGQGLQFLFEYFSETQRNKGNFPGRFSGRQFSNSRSEMNVSTLELGDSALYLCASSPSTVNTEAFFGQGTRLTVV.

There are a few counts of this clonotype. V is TRBV27 and J is TRBJ2-3; TRBD1 matches at 7 bases. J gave up 4 bases and V 2 bases, and 0 bases lay outside the gene matches. CDR3 size: 13 residues. Germline V gene lookup returns CDR1 MNHEY and CDR2 SMNVEV (reference sequence). CDR3 in amino acids: CASSLGTADTQYF. CDR3 coding DNA: TGTGCCAGCAGTTTAGGGACAGCAGATACGCAGTATTTT.

Notes on this clonotype: One junction end does not reproduce the germline sequence, and a read error may be involved. The genes are TRBV5-6 and TRBJ2-1; 10 bases map to TRBD2. The CDR3 totals 14 residues. The germline CDR1 and CDR2 sequences are SGHDT and YYEEEE. CDR3 sequence (DNA): TGTGCCTGCAGCTTGGTGGGGACTAGCGAGGAGCAGTTCTTC. The encoded protein is CACSLVGTSEEQFF. Looking up the rest from reference TRBV5-6 and TRBJ2-1 gives the full variable domain: DAGVTQSPTHLIKTRGQQVTLRCSPKSGHDTVSWYQQALGQGPQFIFQYYEEEERQRGNFPDRFSGHQFPNYSSELNVNALLLGDSALYLCACSLVGTSEEQFFGPGTRLTVL.

V gene TRBV15 combines with J gene TRBJ1-1; D remains unclear. Deletions cut 4 bases from V and 2 bases from J, with 20 bases between. The germline gives CDR1 LNHNV, CDR2 YYDKDF (reference sequence). CDR3 length equals 17 residues. CDR3 in DNA: TGTGCCACCAGCACTGACCCATTTAGGAGCTCAAACACTGAAGCTTTCTTT. Protein product: CATSTDPFRSSNTEAFF. Full variable domain (remainder filled in from reference TRBV15 and TRBJ1-1): DAMVIQNPRYQVTQFGKPVTLSCSQTLNHNVMYWYQQKSSQAPKLLFHYYDKDFNNEADTPDNFQSRRPNTSFCFLDIRSPGLGDTAMYLCATSTDPFRSSNTEAFFGQGTRLTVV.

This clonotype was detected a few times. J is TRBJ2-1 and V is TRBV24-1; D may match TRBD1 or TRBD2 (6 bases each). The ends were cut back, 5 bases at V and 3 bases at J, with 10 bases in the middle. CDR1 is KGHDR and CDR2 is SFDVKD in the germline V gene. The CDR3 sequence is 14 residues long. Written as DNA, the CDR3 is TGTGCCACCAGTGTGGGGGGCTACTACAATGAGCAGTTCTTC. This encodes CATSVGGYYNEQFF.

The chain combines TRBV3-1 with TRBJ1-3; TRBD1 is a possible D gene (5 bases). Germline loops: CDR1 LGHDT, CDR2 YNNKEL (reference sequence). Trimming took off 4 bases at V and 2 bases at J, with 15 bases between the two ends. The CDR3 runs to 16 residues. The CDR3 spells CASSRPVRGAGNTIYF. The CDR3 nucleotides read TGTGCCAGCAGCCGGCCTGTGCGGGGGGCTGGAAACACCATATATTTT. Using reference TRBV3-1 and TRBJ1-3 for the parts outside the CDR3, the full variable domain is DTAVSQTPKYLVTQMGNDKSIKCEQNLGHDTMYWYKQDSKKFLKIMFSYNNKELIINETVPNRFSPKSPDKAHLNLHINSLELGDSAVYFCASSRPVRGAGNTIYFGEGSWLTVV.

This chain uses TRBV7-2 with TRBJ1-1, with 7 bases that match TRBD1. In germline, CDR1 is SGHTA, CDR2 FQGNSA. J was trimmed by 4 bases and V by 7 bases; bases with no gene match: 6. The CDR3 totals 13 residues. The DNA for the CDR3 is TGTGCCAGCAACGGCAGGGGGGGCACTGAAGCTTTCTTT. Translating it yields CASNGRGGTEAFF. The whole variable domain, filled in from reference TRBV7-2 and TRBJ1-1, reads GAGVSQSPSNKVTEKGKDVELRCDPISGHTALYWYRQSLGQGLEFLIYFQGNSAPDKSGLPSDRFSAERTGGSVSTLTIQRTQQEDSAVYLCASNGRGGTEAFFGQGTRLTVV.

The CDR3 nucleotides read TGTGCCAGCTCCGTTGGGCCCAACTACGAGCAGTACTTC. Protein product: CASSVGPNYEQYF. This chain connects TRBV28 to TRBJ2-7; no definite D call. The V end was cut by 8 bases, the J end by 3 bases, with 14 bases between. The CDR3 covers 13 residues. Germline loops: CDR1 MDHEN, CDR2 SYDVKM.

This clonotype has just one count. The chain employs TRBV14 and TRBJ2-7, with 9 bases matching TRBD2. J was trimmed by 7 bases and V by 1 base; bases with no gene match: 5. Per germline, CDR1 SGHDN and CDR2 FVKESK. The CDR3 totals 14 residues. The CDR3 is CASSQVSSGDEQYF. CDR3 in DNA: TGTGCCAGCAGCCAAGTATCTAGCGGGGATGAGCAGTACTTC.

The V gene is TRBV10-3, the J gene TRBJ1-5; possible D gene TRBD1, 5 bases. There are 17 residues in the CDR3. Germline-derived CDR1 and CDR2 are ENHRY and SYGVKD. Trimming shortened V by 0 bases and J by 3 bases, and 15 bases separated the two germline ends. The CDR3 protein is CAISESNRGTNNQPQHF. CDR3 coding DNA: TGTGCCATCAGTGAGTCAAATCGGGGGACGAACAATCAGCCCCAGCATTTT.

This chain uses TRBV6-2 or TRBV6-3 with TRBJ2-4, with D perhaps given as TRBD1 or TRBD2 (5 bases each). CDR1 and CDR2 (germline): MNHEY, SVGEGT. CDR3 length: 16 amino acids. V lost 8 bases and J lost 7, with 24 bases in between. As DNA, the CDR3 is TGTGCCAGCCTTTCTATCGGGGCGCCCCAGGGCAACATTCAGTACTTC. The encoded protein is CASLSIGAPQGNIQYF.

The V and J genes are TRBV4-1 and TRBJ1-1; D is perhaps TRBD1 (6 bases). The length of the CDR3 is 16 residues. Trimming left V 1 base short and J 5 bases short, with 17 bases between. The germline CDR1 and CDR2 sequences are MGHRA and YSYEKL. The CDR3 spells CASSQAQQGRRTEAFF. CDR3 nucleotide sequence: TGCGCCAGCAGCCAAGCGCAACAGGGAAGGAGGACTGAAGCTTTCTTT.

This chain connects TRBV7-8 to TRBJ1-4; 9 bases align to TRBD1. The V gene's germline CDR1 is SGHVS and CDR2 FQNEAQ. Trimming cost V 6 bases and J 8 bases; bases outside gene matches: 10. The CDR3 loop spans 15 amino acids. CDR3 sequence: CASRDRGLGKEKLFF. The CDR3 DNA reads TGTGCCAGCAGGGACAGGGGATTGGGGAAAGAAAAACTGTTTTTT.

The rearrangement links TRBV3-1 to TRBJ2-5; the D call may be TRBD1 or TRBD2 (5 bases each). Trimming shortened V by 1 base and J by 7 bases, and 16 bases separated the two germline ends. The CDR3 totals 15 residues. The germline V gene has CDR1 LGHDT and CDR2 YNNKEL (reference sequence). CDR3 amino acids: CASSQGLWDPRTQYF. CDR3 sequence (DNA): TGTGCCAGCAGCCAAGGGCTGTGGGACCCCCGGACCCAGTACTTC.

A few counts support this clonotype. This chain uses TRBV20-1 with TRBJ1-1, with TRBD1 as a possible D gene (5 bases). V lost 5 bases to trimming and J lost 6 bases, with 16 bases between them. Germline CDR1 DFQATT, CDR2 SNEGSKA (reference sequence). The CDR3 spans 13 residues. The chain's CDR3 is CSADPSGFAEAFF. CDR3 DNA: TGCAGTGCTGACCCTTCAGGGTTCGCTGAAGCTTTCTTT.

The chain recombines TRBV6-5 with TRBJ2-7; no reliable D call. Germline V lookup: CDR1 MNHEY, CDR2 SVGAGI. This CDR3 has 14 residues. Deletions cut 5 bases from V and 3 bases from J, with 14 bases between. In DNA form, the CDR3 reads TGTGCCAGCAGTCAATCCGGTTGGGACTACGAGCAGTACTTC. It translates to CASSQSGWDYEQYF.

This chain connects TRBV9 to TRBJ2-1; D gene uncertain. The CDR3 runs to 15 residues. V was shortened by 0 bases and J by 3 bases, with 10 bases between the two germline ends. Germline CDR1 is SGDLS and CDR2 is YYNGEE. DNA of the CDR3: TGTGCCAGCAGCGTAGGTCCAACTCACTACAATGAGCAGTTCTTC. It encodes CASSVGPTHYNEQFF.

The chain employs TRBV3-1 and TRBJ2-1, with a possible D match to TRBD2 (6 bases). The germline CDR1 and CDR2 sequences are LGHDT and YNNKEL (reference sequence). CDR3 length: 15 residues. The germline V and J ends were trimmed by 2 bases and 2 bases, with 10 bases remaining between them. The CDR3 here is CASSQTLAAYNEQFF. The CDR3 nucleotides read TGTGCCAGCAGCCAAACCTTAGCGGCCTACAATGAGCAGTTCTTC.

The sample holds a few counts of this clonotype. This sequence joins TRBV27 and TRBJ2-7; 7 bases are a match to TRBD1. Germline-derived CDR1 and CDR2 are MNHEY and SMNVEV (reference sequence). After removal of 1 base from V and 2 bases from J, the junction contained 2 bases not matched to a gene. The CDR3 has 14 residues. For the CDR3, the DNA is TGTGCCAGCAGTTTATTGCAGGGGGCCTACGAGCAGTACTTC. Translation: CASSLLQGAYEQYF.

This chain links TRBV20-1 with TRBJ2-1; 8 nucleotides match TRBD1. This CDR3 is 13 amino acids long. CDR1 and CDR2 (germline): DFQATT, SNEGSKA (reference sequence). The J segment lost 5 bases and the V segment lost 6 bases, leaving 6 bases of the junction unmatched. The CDR3: CSAPTGDHNEQFF. The DNA of the CDR3 is TGCAGTGCCCCGACAGGGGATCACAATGAGCAGTTCTTC.

This clonotype has only a few counts. The chain has TRBV4-3 and TRBJ2-1; 13 positions match TRBD2. V was clipped by 0 bases and J by 2 bases; unmatched bases: 7. The length of the CDR3 is 19 residues. CDR1 and CDR2 (germline): LGHNA, YSLEER. CDR3: CASSQDLTSGGATYNEQFF. The CDR3 DNA sequence: TGCGCCAGCAGCCAAGATTTAACTAGCGGGGGGGCAACCTACAATGAGCAGTTCTTC.

The gene calls are TRBV6-4 and TRBJ2-3, with D hard to call. Trimming took 2 bases from V and 4 from J, leaving 10 bases between them. The CDR3 covers 14 residues. The V gene's germline CDR1 is MRHNA and CDR2 SNTAGT. The CDR3 coding sequence is TGTGCCAGCAGTGACGGTTTCAATTCAGATACGCAGTATTTT. The encoded protein is CASSDGFNSDTQYF.